These T cell receptor beta chains were read from a single sample in a study of blood T cell repertoires in COVID-19. Profiling relied on immunoSEQ multiplex PCR, and the TCRdb table lists in-frame clones only, not all of them. The sample has 65,000 to 85,000 clones, 75% to 90% seen once. Sequenced input: peripheral blood. All receptors derive from a human donor in a cohort sampled during active COVID-19. Both conserved end residues are part of each CDR3.

V gene	CDR3 protein
TRBV7-3	CASSLVTADTQYF
TRBV10-2	CASSDSSYEQYF
TRBV19	CASRTSGGDEQFF
TRBV3-1/TRBV3-2	CASSQDPNEQYF
TRBV28	CASSAGTGGLNTEAFF
TRBV10-3	CAISLGYEQYF
TRBV7-2	CASSFSGANNEQFF
TRBV18	CASSPLQYQPQHF
TRBV4-3	CASSQGDSASEANVLTF
TRBV4-1	CASSPTRTGDQPQHF
TRBV7-9	CASSFPWTGESSNYGYTF
TRBV7-9	CASSLVGDTGELFF
TRBV29-1	CSVEDRGSGPRELFF
TRBV3-1/TRBV3-2	CASTLGEGRSEQFF
TRBV6-5	CATGASANVLTF
TRBV4-1	CASSQGTSLDNTGELFF
TRBV6-6	CASSPGAYEQYF
TRBV10-2	CASRGGQRQETQYF
TRBV28	CASRAAGLQPQHF
TRBV9	CASSVAASGRSYEQFF
TRBV20-1	CNQDRPEAFF
TRBV19	CASSQTGFYEQYF
TRBV6-2/TRBV6-3	CASSYSLQAFF
TRBV28	CATHPHSQNEQFF
TRBV5-1	CASSLAIGPSQHEQFF
TRBV28	CASMGHPYEQYF
TRBV28	CASSLGGAASEQYF
TRBV30	CAWSVLGNSNTEAFF
TRBV7-2	CASSYRGAQETQYF
TRBV2	CASSVQSSYEQYF
TRBV19	CATSGLAGVSEQYF
TRBV18	CASSPTTGVITEAFF
TRBV28	CASSLEGRRDF
TRBV10-3	CAIKAVAGEAFF
TRBV11-3	CASSPRSRGGYNEQFF
TRBV6-2/TRBV6-3	CASSYPRKTSGPVDEQFF
TRBV6-6	CASSRSGTQETQYF
TRBV6-5	CAILTGQGARGYTF
TRBV14	CASSQGVHQETQYF
TRBV6-2/TRBV6-3	CASSYQAYYEQYF
TRBV25-1	CASSELSGASRETQYF
TRBV7-9	CASSLRTSGTSTDTQYF
TRBV11-2	CATRREGANEKLFF
TRBV6-1	CASSAGGQGSSGNTIYF
TRBV27	CASSVRSGANTGELFF
TRBV7-9	CASSFPGTSGRASTDTQYF
TRBV5-1	CASSLGGGNYGYTF
TRBV2	CASSPDRALSGNTIYF
TRBV5-4	CASSPPGTANYGYTF
TRBV9	CASGPSGGQQYF
TRBV11-1	CASSLGLQDYEHF
TRBV6-5	CASSPQGGGYTF
TRBV9	CASSVGGVGTGDNEQFF
TRBV18	CASSPGQSTGELFF